Listed below are T cell receptor beta chains from one sample, sequenced in a study of blood T cell repertoires in COVID-19. The data were produced by immunoSEQ multiplex PCR, yet TCRdb's version contains in-frame clones alone and is incomplete. The table includes hundreds of thousands of clones, more than 70% detected once. The sample was PBMCs or T cells enriched from blood (not recorded which). The receptors derive from a man aged 35-49 years in a cohort exposed to, infected with or recovered from COVID-19 (not recorded which). Both conserved end residues are part of each CDR3. The D gene is left open where the match is weak. A clone size is listed for some rows: how often the clone was seen (once, few, many), or a class if it is expanded.

TRBV11-2	11	NA	TRBJ2-1	NA	CASSSRRKQFF	TGTGCCAGCAGCTCCCGGAGGAAGCAGTTCTTC
TRBV30	11	NA	TRBJ2-1	NA	CAWNLSPEQFF	TGTGCCTGGAACCTTAGTCCTGAGCAGTTCTTC
TRBV18	11	NA	TRBJ2-3	NA	CASSTGNTQYF	TGTGCCAGCTCAACAGGGAATACGCAGTATTTT
TRBV28	13	NA	TRBJ1-2	NA	CASSFGGAEGYTF	TGTGCCAGCAGTTTTGGGGGGGCGGAGGGCTACACCTTC
TRBV19	16	NA	TRBJ1-1	TRBD1	CASSPNSDRQNTEAFF	TGTGCCAGTAGTCCCAACTCGGACAGGCAGAACACTGAAGCTTTCTTT
TRBV3-1/TRBV3-2	15	NA	TRBJ2-5	TRBD2	CASSQTLAVMETQYF	TGTGCCAGCAGCCAAACCCTAGCGGTAATGGAGACCCAGTACTTC
TRBV30	13	NA	TRBJ1-6	NA	CAWRQLRDSPLHF	TGTGCCTGGCGACAGTTACGTGATTCACCCCTCCACTTT
TRBV5-1	13	NA	TRBJ2-5	NA	CASSLGQGETQYF	TGCGCCAGCAGCTTGGGGCAGGGGGAGACCCAGTACTTC
TRBV19	15	NA	TRBJ2-3	NA	CASSIVASGTDTQYF	TGTGCCAGTAGTATAGTAGCTAGTGGCACAGATACGCAGTATTTT
TRBV5-4	17	once	TRBJ1-2	NA	CASSLGGDRPSNYGYTF	TGTGCCAGCAGCTTGGGGGGCGACAGACCATCTAACTATGGCTACACCTTC
TRBV7-2	14	once	TRBJ1-2	NA	CASSLGYRLFGYTF	TGTGCCAGCAGCTTAGGGTACAGGTTGTTTGGCTACACCTTC
TRBV5-6	15	NA	TRBJ2-7	TRBD1	CASSPRDRPSIRQYF	TGTGCCAGCAGCCCAAGGGACAGACCCTCCATACGGCAGTACTTC
TRBV9	16	NA	TRBJ2-1	TRBD2	CASSPPGLAGSYEQFF	TGTGCCAGCAGCCCCCCTGGACTAGCGGGAAGCTATGAGCAGTTCTTC
TRBV30	13	NA	TRBJ1-6	NA	CAWAREYNSPLHF	TGTGCCTGGGCTCGGGAGTATAATTCACCCCTCCACTTT
TRBV5-1	13	NA	TRBJ2-5	NA	CASAGQSQETQYF	TGCGCCAGTGCGGGACAGAGCCAAGAGACCCAGTACTTC
TRBV29-1	13	NA	TRBJ2-5	TRBD1	CSVAGTGQETQYF	TGCAGCGTCGCAGGGACAGGCCAAGAGACCCAGTACTTC
TRBV18	20	NA	TRBJ1-1	NA	CASSRISGLGRSVMNTEAFF	TGTGCCAGCTCACGGATCAGTGGGTTGGGGCGTTCCGTCATGAACACTGAAGCTTTCTTT
TRBV25-1	14	NA	TRBJ2-7	TRBD1	CASSGIRQGNEQYF	TGTGCCAGCAGTGGGATTCGACAGGGGAACGAGCAGTACTTC
TRBV6-2/TRBV6-3	15	once	TRBJ2-1	NA	CASSNHYSSYNEQFF	TGTGCCAGCAGCAACCACTATAGCTCCTACAATGAGCAGTTCTTC
TRBV2	13	once	TRBJ2-7	NA	CASRGGRLGEQYF	TGTGCCAGCAGGGGGGGGCGGTTAGGCGAGCAGTACTTC
TRBV5-1	15	NA	TRBJ2-3	TRBD2	CASSRQRGRTDTQYF	TGCGCCAGCAGCAGGCAGCGGGGACGCACAGATACGCAGTATTTT
TRBV5-6	14	NA	TRBJ1-1	TRBD1	CASSRRDRDTEAFF	TGTGCCAGCAGCCGTCGGGACAGGGATACTGAAGCTTTCTTT
TRBV28	15	NA	TRBJ2-5	TRBD1	CASSGQEAWKETQYF	TGTGCCAGCAGTGGACAGGAGGCCTGGAAAGAGACCCAGTACTTC
TRBV11-3	19	NA	TRBJ1-1	TRBD1	CASSLDHRDSLRVEVEAFF	TGTGCCAGCAGCTTAGACCACCGGGACAGTCTGAGAGTCGAGGTCGAAGCTTTCTTT
TRBV5-1	14	NA	TRBJ1-4	NA	CASSLRGTNEKLFF	TGCGCCAGCAGCTTGCGGGGGACTAATGAAAAACTGTTTTTT
TRBV5-1	14	once	TRBJ1-2	TRBD1	CASSATGGALGYTF	TGCGCCAGCAGCGCGACAGGGGGCGCATTAGGCTACACCTTC
TRBV5-1	12	NA	TRBJ1-2	NA	CASSLEQGGSTF	TGCGCCAGCAGCTTAGAGCAGGGAGGGTCCACCTTC
TRBV7-6	15	NA	TRBJ2-6	NA	CASSFNRAGANVLTF	TGTGCCAGCAGCTTCAATAGAGCAGGGGCCAACGTCCTGACTTTC
TRBV7-9	14	NA	TRBJ1-2	TRBD1	CASSLAQGLTGYTF	TGTGCCAGCAGCTTAGCACAGGGGTTGACTGGCTACACCTTC